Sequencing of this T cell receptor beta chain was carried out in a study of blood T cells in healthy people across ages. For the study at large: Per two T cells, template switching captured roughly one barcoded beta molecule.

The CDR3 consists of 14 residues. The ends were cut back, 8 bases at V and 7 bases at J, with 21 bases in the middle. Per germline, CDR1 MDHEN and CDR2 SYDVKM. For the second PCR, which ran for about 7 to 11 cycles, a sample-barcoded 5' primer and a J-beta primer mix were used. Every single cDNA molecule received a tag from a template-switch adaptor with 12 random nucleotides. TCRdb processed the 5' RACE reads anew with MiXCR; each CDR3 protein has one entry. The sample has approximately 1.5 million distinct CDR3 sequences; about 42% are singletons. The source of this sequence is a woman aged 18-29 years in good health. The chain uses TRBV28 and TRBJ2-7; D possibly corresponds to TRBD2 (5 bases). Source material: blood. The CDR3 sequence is CASSFEGLSGEQYF. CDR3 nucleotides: TGTGCCAGCTCATTCGAGGGTTTAAGTGGTGAGCAGTACTTC.